The source of this T cell receptor beta chain is a study of blood T cell repertoires in COVID-19 (dated by TCRdb to 2018 to 2021). Regarding the study in general: Samples from collaborators originated in the United States, Italy and Spain and spanned both the acute and convalescent phases of COVID-19. The prospective study material was composed of cDNA or gDNA derived from T cells, B-cell-depleted T cells, or PBMCs. The dataset comprised deeply sampled blood TCRbeta repertoires from subjects exposed to, actively infected with, or recovered from COVID-19. A freely available public database, intended as a resource for researchers studying the immune response to SARS-CoV-2, is where the repertoires were released. The samples were drawn from two sources: the first 160 participants of the ongoing ImmuneRACE study, and over 1,000 subjects contributed by 6 global collaborators. A de-identified subject ID, COVID-19 status, age in years and sex were almost always included in the sample metadata. Where available, HLA class I and class II types were taken from metadata supplied by the sample provider and were not determined by assay-based typing.

Each collaborating institution followed its own protocols to collect whole blood in K2EDTA tubes. Collaborator samples were shipped for TCRbeta analysis as frozen whole blood, isolated PBMCs, or DNA extracted from either sample type. Overall study outcomes, separate from this receptor: The amount of clinical and demographic metadata varied by source and participant and was provided uncurated.

Turning to this clone: It lacks a known antigen. No clone much larger than this one lies a single base away; base qualities are absent.

The immunoSEQ Assay, a bias-controlled multiplex PCR, was used to amplify TCRbeta CDR3 regions from genomic DNA. As for how the authors treated the data: Nucleated cell counts per sample were estimated from amplification of reference gene primers within the assay. Sequence reads were collapsed and filtered to measure the absolute abundance of every unique TCRbeta CDR3 rearrangement. Productive Simpson clonality was computed per sample as the square root of Simpson's diversity index over productive rearrangements. TCRdb provides this immuneACCESS table in a form limited to in-frame rearrangements. Some clones are lacking; in checked studies, under half of them reflect an unresolved V gene, and why the rest are absent is not known. The V and J calls and clone size come from that table; D and trimming were worked out from the DNA. This sample comprises 100,000 to 150,000 clones, 65% to 90% of them detected only once. The biggest ten clones account for roughly a quarter of the sample.

The germline V gene yields MNHNS for CDR1 and SASEGT for CDR2. Deletion took 2 bases off V and 5 bases off J, with a span of 13 bases between the germline ends. CDR3 length: 16 amino acids, cysteine to phenylalanine. The CDR3 DNA has 48 bases and is translated from base 1. The sequence was collected from a woman older than 75 with acute or convalescent COVID-19. Sequenced input: peripheral blood. The sequence is built from TRBV6-1 and TRBJ1-6; tentative D gene TRBD1, with 5 bases matching. CDR3 sequence: CASSESGPGNNSPLHF. The bases are TGTGCCAGCAGTGAATCAGGGCCAGGGAATAATTCACCCCTCCACTTT.